A selection of T cell receptor beta chains follows, all from one sample in a study of cytomegalovirus exposure and HLA in healthy donors. Assay: immunoSEQ multiplex PCR; the TCRdb copy retains only in-frame clones and omits some. The table has about 200,000 clones, approximately 79% seen once; the top ten hold about 1.8%. Sample: PBMCs. The receptors were sampled from a man aged 45-65 years in good health and CMV-seronegative. The CDR3 runs from the conserved cysteine through the conserved F or W. D genes are given only for firm matches. Where a row states a size, it is once, few, many or the class of an expanded clone; other rows omit it.

v_gene,abundance,d_gene,j_gene,CDR3nt,CDR3aa
TRBV2,.,TRBD1,TRBJ1-4,TGTGCCAGCAGTGACCCAGGGGGCGCAGAAAAACTGTTTTTT,CASSDPGGAEKLFF
TRBV30,.,TRBD1,TRBJ2-2,TGTGCCTGGAAACTACAGGGGATCACCGGGGAGCTGTTTTTT,CAWKLQGITGELFF
TRBV6-1,.,TRBD1,TRBJ1-1,TGTGCCAGCAGTGAAGCCTACAGGGGGAGTCGGGCTTTCTTT,CASSEAYRGSRAFF
TRBV15,.,TRBD1,TRBJ1-4,TGTGCCACCAGCAGAGAGCTGACAGGGGTGGGGGAAAAACTGTTTTTT,CATSRELTGVGEKLFF
TRBV6-1,.,.,TRBJ2-7,TGTGCCAGCAGTGACAGGGTCTGGGAGCAGTACTTC,CASSDRVWEQYF
TRBV30,few,TRBD2,TRBJ2-7,TGTGCCTGGACCCGACGGGGGGGGAGTAATGAGCAGTACTTC,CAWTRRGGSNEQYF
TRBV5-8,.,TRBD1,TRBJ2-7,TGTGCCAGCAGCGTGACAGGGGGAGTCTACGAGCAGTACTTC,CASSVTGGVYEQYF
TRBV28,once,TRBD1,TRBJ1-1,TGTGCCAGCAGCTCAGGGGGGATTCACACTGAAGCTTTCTTT,CASSSGGIHTEAFF
TRBV19,few,TRBD1,TRBJ1-1,TGTGCCAGTAGTACCACAGGGGGCACTGAAGCTTTCTTT,CASSTTGGTEAFF
TRBV19,.,TRBD2,TRBJ2-1,TGTGCCAGTAGTAAATTAGCGGGAGGGGTAGTAAATGAGCAGTTCTTC,CASSKLAGGVVNEQFF
TRBV6-4,.,.,TRBJ2-3,TGTGCCAGCAGTGAGAGGCCAACGGGTACATCCGCAGATACGCAGTATTTT,CASSERPTGTSADTQYF
TRBV27,.,.,TRBJ2-7,TGTGCCAGCAGTTCCAAGGGACTCCTTCTCAAGCAGTACTTC,CASSSKGLLLKQYF
TRBV7-9,.,.,TRBJ2-7,TGTGCCAGCAGCGCCGGACTCCAATCCTACGAGCAGTACTTC,CASSAGLQSYEQYF
TRBV28,.,.,TRBJ1-3,TGTGCCAGCAGTTTATTTTCAGGGGCGACTGGAAACACCATATATTTT,CASSLFSGATGNTIYF
TRBV28,.,.,TRBJ1-1,TGTGCCAGCCGTCCTTCCACAGGGAGGAACACTGAAGCTTTCTTT,CASRPSTGRNTEAFF
TRBV5-8,.,TRBD2,TRBJ2-7,TGTGCCAGCAGCTTGGGACTAGCGGGAGGGGGATCCTACGAGCAGTACTTC,CASSLGLAGGGSYEQYF
TRBV9,once,TRBD1,TRBJ1-2,TGTGCCAGCAACAGGGGCCGGGGCTACACCTTC,CASNRGRGYTF
TRBV5-1,.,.,TRBJ1-1,TGCGCCAGCAGCTTATCATCGAACACTGAAGCTTTCTTT,CASSLSSNTEAFF
TRBV6-5,.,.,TRBJ1-1,TGTGCCAGCACCGATAGCCTCACTGAAGCTTTCTTT,CASTDSLTEAFF
TRBV5-8,.,TRBD2,TRBJ2-2,TGTGCCAGCAGCTTGGGGGTAACTAGCGGGAGTGTCGGGGAGCTGTTTTTT,CASSLGVTSGSVGELFF
TRBV29-1,.,TRBD2,TRBJ2-7,TGCAGCGTTATTCCCGGGACTAGCGGCTCCTACGAGCAGTACTTC,CSVIPGTSGSYEQYF
TRBV6-5,.,.,TRBJ2-3,TGTGCCAGCAGTTACTCTCATAGCACAGATACGCAGTATTTT,CASSYSHSTDTQYF
TRBV9,.,.,TRBJ2-7,TGTGCCCGCAGCGTAGGAGGGGGGGACTACGAGCAGTACTTC,CARSVGGGDYEQYF
TRBV27,.,.,TRBJ2-3,TGTGCCAGCAGTTCTACCCCACAAACAGGGAGGGTCGGCACAGATACGCAGTATTTT,CASSSTPQTGRVGTDTQYF
TRBV14,.,TRBD1,TRBJ1-4,TGTGCCAGCAGCTCCGGGACAGGGGGCGAAAAACTGTTTTTT,CASSSGTGGEKLFF
TRBV27,.,TRBD1,TRBJ1-1,TGTGCCAGCAGTTTCGGTCCGACAGGGCTGAACACTGAAGCTTTCTTT,CASSFGPTGLNTEAFF
TRBV10-2,once,TRBD1,TRBJ1-2,TGCGCCAGCAGCTCGGACAGGGGAGACTATGGCTACACCTTC,CASSSDRGDYGYTF
TRBV6-5,.,TRBD2,TRBJ2-7,TGTGCCAGCAGGGTAGCGGGAGTGAACGAGCAGTACTTC,CASRVAGVNEQYF
TRBV5-1,.,.,TRBJ2-3,TGCGCCAGCAGCTTGGGCATGGGCCTGGGCACAGATACGCAGTATTTT,CASSLGMGLGTDTQYF
TRBV5-4,few,TRBD1,TRBJ1-2,TGTGCCAGCAGCAGACCGGGACAGAACTATGGCTACACCTTC,CASSRPGQNYGYTF
TRBV29-1,.,.,TRBJ1-2,TGCAGCGTTGGCGGACAGCCTAACTATGGCTACACCTTC,CSVGGQPNYGYTF
TRBV19,.,.,TRBJ2-3,TGTGCCAGTAGTATTAGGGCAGGGATCACAGATACGCAGTGTTTT,CASSIRAGITDTQCF
TRBV10-3,.,.,TRBJ2-7,TGTGCCACCGGAGTGGAGGGCCCCTACGAGCAGTACTTC,CATGVEGPYEQYF
TRBV19,.,.,TRBJ2-6,TGTGCCAGTAGTAAGGAGTATTCCTCTGGGGCCAACGTCCTGACTTTC,CASSKEYSSGANVLTF
TRBV30,.,.,TRBJ2-1,TGTGCCTGGAGCGCGGATTCCTACAATGAGCAGTTCTTC,CAWSADSYNEQFF
TRBV7-9,.,.,TRBJ2-7,TGTGCCAGCAGCCAAAACACGGGTTTTTCCTACGAGCAGTACTTC,CASSQNTGFSYEQYF
TRBV19,.,TRBD1,TRBJ1-4,TGTGCCAGTACCGACAGGGGTCTGGCTTATGTCGCTAATGAAAAACTGTTTTTT,CASTDRGLAYVANEKLFF
TRBV7-2,.,.,TRBJ2-2,TGTGCCAGCAGACTGCAGGGGTCGTCCGGGGAGCTGTTTTTT,CASRLQGSSGELFF
TRBV29-1,.,TRBD2,TRBJ2-3,TGCAGCGTTGAAGCCTGGGGTGGGGGCGGGAGGACTAGCACAGATACGCAGTATTTT,CSVEAWGGGGRTSTDTQYF
TRBV9,.,.,TRBJ2-7,TGTGCCAGCAGCGTAGATGGCCGGACTTCCTACGAGCAGTACTTC,CASSVDGRTSYEQYF
TRBV7-9,.,.,TRBJ2-2,TGTGCCAGCAGTCCCCGACAGACAATACCGAACACCGGGGAGCTGTTTTTT,CASSPRQTIPNTGELFF
TRBV29-1,.,.,TRBJ2-1,TGCAGCGTTGAGCCCCCACTCTCCTACAATGAGCAGTTCTTC,CSVEPPLSYNEQFF
TRBV18,.,.,TRBJ2-1,TGTGCCAGCTCACCACCGTCTGGGAGGGAGCAGTTCTTC,CASSPPSGREQFF
TRBV18,.,.,TRBJ1-1,TGTGCCAGCTCACCACGGCAGGACAATGCTGGCACTGAAGCTTTCTTT,CASSPRQDNAGTEAFF
TRBV6-1,.,.,TRBJ1-2,TGTGCCAGCAGTAAGGACAGTCGCTATGGCTACACCTTC,CASSKDSRYGYTF
TRBV2,.,TRBD2,TRBJ2-7,TGTGCCAGCAGTGAGACTAGCGGGAGGGGGTCCCTAAGCGAGCAGTACTTC,CASSETSGRGSLSEQYF